A single sample is the source of the 26 T cell receptor beta chains below, sequenced in a study of cytomegalovirus exposure and HLA in healthy donors. The PCR was carried out with 60 Vbeta primers and 13 Jbeta primers. TCRdb's copy holds only in-frame clones and misses some; the assay was immunoSEQ multiplex PCR. The sample comprises 96,000 or so clones, 65% to 85% of which are singletons, and roughly 3% rests with the top ten. Sequenced material: PBMCs. These receptors were taken from a female donor in good health and CMV-seropositive.

The CDR3 DNA is TGTGCTAGTGGCCTATGGGCGAGCGGAACCTACGAGCAGTACTTC. Translated: CASGLWASGTYEQYF. The chain combines TRBV12-5 with TRBJ2-7; D is possibly TRBD2 (5 bases). The CDR3 is 15 amino acids. Germline-derived CDR1 and CDR2 are LGHNT and FRNRAP. V lost 6 bases to trimming and J lost 2 bases, with 17 bases between them.

This clone was recorded once. The chain uses TRBV18 and TRBJ1-1; no firm D call. The CDR3 sequence is 15 residues long. Per germline, CDR1 KGHSH and CDR2 LQKENI. V gave up 6 bases and J gave up 1 base, with 15 bases separating them. CDR3 sequence reads: CASSRSGSSNTEAFF. CDR3 nucleotides: TGTGCCAGCTCTCGATCCGGGTCTTCGAACACTGAAGCTTTCTTT.

The chain joins TRBV11-3 to TRBJ2-3; 11 bases match TRBD2. The CDR3 runs to 15 residues. Germline CDR1 SGHNT, CDR2 YENEEA. V shed 5 bases, J shed 5 bases, and the junction held 6 bases outside the gene matches. The chain's CDR3 is CASSAGTSGIDTQYF. In DNA form, the CDR3 reads TGTGCCAGCAGCGCAGGGACTAGCGGAATAGATACGCAGTATTTT.

The chain carries TRBV9 and TRBJ2-1, with a tentative D call TRBD1 (5 bases). CDR3 size: 14 residues. V shed 2 bases and J shed 7 bases, with 13 bases lying between them. The germline CDR1 and CDR2 sequences are SGDLS and YYNGEE. The CDR3 bases are TGTGCCAGCAGCGTTGAGACAGTAAAGAATGAGCAGTTCTTC. Its translation is CASSVETVKNEQFF.

This chain connects TRBV11-1 to TRBJ2-7; 7 bases line up with TRBD1. The trim removed 5 bases at V and 0 bases at J, leaving 4 bases unmatched. CDR1 and CDR2 from the germline V gene are SGHAT and FQDESV (reference sequence). This CDR3 spans 14 amino acids. CDR3 DNA sequence: TGTGCCAGCAGCGCTCGGACAGGCTCCTACGAGCAGTACTTC. This sequence encodes CASSARTGSYEQYF. Full variable domain (outside the CDR3, taken from reference TRBV11-1 and TRBJ2-7): EAEVAQSPRYKITEKSQAVAFWCDPISGHATLYWYRQILGQGPELLVQFQDESVVDDSQLPKDRFSAERLKGVDSTLKIQPAELGDSAMYLCASSARTGSYEQYFGPGTRLTVT.

With respect to this clone: Distinct nucleotide sequences in the sample also encode this CDR3. The chain employs TRBV7-2 and TRBJ1-4; no reliable D call. V lost 5 bases and J 8 bases, leaving 9 bases between the germline ends. This CDR3 spans 12 amino acids. Germline loops: CDR1 SGHTA, CDR2 FQGNSA. This CDR3 is CASSPPGEKLFF. The DNA of the CDR3 is TGTGCCAGCAGCCCTCCGGGGGAAAAACTGTTTTTT.

V is TRBV6-4 and J is TRBJ2-1, with 9 bases that match TRBD2. The CDR3 spans 13 residues. Germline CDR1 MRHNA, CDR2 SNTAGT. V shed 5 bases and J 8 bases; nucleotides not matched to a gene: 4. This chain's CDR3 is CASSQRGEDEQFF. As DNA, the CDR3 is TGTGCCAGCAGTCAGCGGGGGGAGGATGAGCAGTTCTTC.

The rearrangement uses TRBV28 and TRBJ1-2; 8 bases align to TRBD1. Germline CDR1 and CDR2: MDHEN and SYDVKM. The CDR3 loop spans 13 amino acids. V gave up 5 bases and J gave up 8 bases; unmatched junction bases: 7. DNA of the CDR3: TGTGCCAGCAGTACCCGGACAGGGATCGGCTACACCTTC. Its protein is CASSTRTGIGYTF.

This clone was detected only a few times. The genes are TRBV29-1 and TRBJ2-4; 9 bases fit TRBD1. J lost 3 bases, V lost 4 bases, and 7 bases had no gene match. The CDR3 totals 15 residues. CDR1 and CDR2 (germline): SQVTM, ANQGSEA. The chain's CDR3 is CSVVGTGFLKNIQYF. The CDR3, as DNA: TGCAGCGTTGTCGGGACAGGGTTTCTCAAAAACATTCAGTACTTC.

J is TRBJ2-7 and V is TRBV11-2; no reliable D call. Germline CDR1 is SGHAT and CDR2 is FQNNGV. The CDR3 has 11 residues. With 1 base removed from V and 4 bases from J, the gap between germline ends came to 2 bases. This chain's CDR3 is CASSLAYEQYF. For the CDR3, the DNA is TGTGCCAGCAGCTTAGCTTACGAGCAGTACTTC. Together with reference TRBV11-2 and TRBJ2-7, the CDR3 gives the full variable domain: EAGVAQSPRYKIIEKRQSVAFWCNPISGHATLYWYQQILGQGPKLLIQFQNNGVVDDSQLPKDRFSAERLKGVDSTLKIQPAKLEDSAVYLCASSLAYEQYFGPGTRLTVT.

The chain uses TRBV7-9 and TRBJ1-3, with D unresolved. Germline CDR1 reads SEHNR; CDR2 reads FQNEAQ (reference sequence). V was trimmed by 1 base and J by 2 bases, leaving 6 bases between them. The CDR3 sequence is 14 residues long. The CDR3 loop reads CASSLGGTGNTIYF. As DNA, the CDR3 is TGTGCCAGCAGCTTAGGTGGCACTGGAAACACCATATATTTT.

In its sample, this clone was seen once. This chain uses TRBV4-3 with TRBJ2-1; 7 bases are a match to TRBD2. V gave up 4 bases and J gave up 4 bases; unmatched junction bases: 13. The germline gives CDR1 LGHNA, CDR2 YSLEER. This CDR3 spans 17 amino acids. In DNA, the CDR3 is TGCGCCAGCAGCCGCCCCTCAGGGCTAGCGGATTACAATGAGCAGTTCTTC. Its translation is CASSRPSGLADYNEQFF.

The chain is built from TRBV5-6 and TRBJ1-5, with 8 bases fitting TRBD1. This CDR3 has 15 residues. Per germline, CDR1 SGHDT and CDR2 YYEEEE. V lost 3 bases to trimming and J lost 6 bases; unmatched junction nucleotides: 8. The CDR3 DNA reads TGTGCCAGCAGCTCCCGACAGGGGTGGGGTCAGCCCCAGCATTTT. It specifies CASSSRQGWGQPQHF. The variable domain in full, completed from reference TRBV5-6 and TRBJ1-5, reads DAGVTQSPTHLIKTRGQQVTLRCSPKSGHDTVSWYQQALGQGPQFIFQYYEEEERQRGNFPDRFSGHQFPNYSSELNVNALLLGDSALYLCASSSRQGWGQPQHFGDGTRLSIL.

This chain joins TRBV10-3 and TRBJ2-6; D possibly corresponds to TRBD1 (5 bases). V lost 0 bases to trimming and J lost 4 bases, with 7 bases between them. The V gene's germline CDR1 is ENHRY and CDR2 SYGVKD. This CDR3 is built from 15 residues. This chain's CDR3 is CAISESGAGANVLTF. The DNA of the CDR3 is TGTGCCATCAGTGAGTCAGGGGCCGGGGCCAACGTCCTGACTTTC.

V and J are TRBV23-1 and TRBJ2-7, with D possibly matching TRBD2 (5 bases). TRBV23-1 is given ORF status, its function remaining uncertain. The CDR3 runs to 12 residues. The V gene lost 7 bases and the J gene lost 6 bases, with 13 bases spanning the gap. CDR3 amino acids: CASTKVGSEQYF. The CDR3 DNA follows: TGCGCCAGCACTAAAGTGGGGAGCGAGCAGTACTTC.

The chain has TRBV28 and TRBJ2-2, with a possible D match to TRBD1 (6 bases). The CDR3 spans 15 residues. Germline V lookup: CDR1 MDHEN, CDR2 SYDVKM. V lost 3 bases and J lost 2, with 10 bases in between. The CDR3 loop reads CASSFGGYNTGELFF. In nucleotides, the CDR3 is TGTGCCAGCAGTTTTGGGGGCTACAACACCGGGGAGCTGTTTTTT.

V and J are TRBV14 and TRBJ2-7; 11 nucleotides align to TRBD2. V gave up 0 bases and J gave up 3 bases; unmatched junction bases: 1. The CDR3 sequence is 15 residues long. Germline V gene lookup returns CDR1 SGHDN and CDR2 FVKESK. CDR3 residues: CASSQELAGGYEQYF. For the CDR3, the DNA is TGTGCCAGCAGCCAAGAGCTAGCGGGAGGCTACGAGCAGTACTTC. The entire variable domain, with the rest obtained from reference TRBV14 and TRBJ2-7, is as follows: EAGVTQFPSHSVIEKGQTVTLRCDPISGHDNLYWYRRVMGKEIKFLLHFVKESKQDESGMPNNRFLAERTGGTYSTLKVQPAELEDSGVYFCASSQELAGGYEQYFGPGTRLTVT.

J is TRBJ2-7 and V is TRBV18; 11 nucleotides match TRBD2. This CDR3 has 15 amino acids. The J segment lost 2 bases and the V segment lost 6 bases, leaving 6 bases of the junction unmatched. Germline CDR1 reads KGHSH; CDR2 reads LQKENI. The CDR3 sequence is CASSETSGEAYEQYF. As DNA, the CDR3 is TGTGCCAGCTCTGAGACTAGCGGGGAGGCCTACGAGCAGTACTTC.

As for this clone: The junction departs from germline at one end; a sequencing error may be responsible. The CDR3 reads CASSSTYGRQYSTF. The CDR3 bases are TGTGCCAGCAGCTCAACCTACGGGAGACAATACTCCACCTTT. The J gene is TRBJ1-1, the V gene TRBV7-2; no reliable D call. CDR1 is SGHTA and CDR2 is FQGNSA in the germline V gene. CDR3 length: 14 amino acids. The complete variable domain, with remaining parts taken from reference TRBV7-2 and TRBJ1-1, reads GAGVSQSPSNKVTEKGKDVELRCDPISGHTALYWYRQSLGQGLEFLIYFQGNSAPDKSGLPSDRFSAERTGGSVSTLTIQRTQQEDSAVYLCASSSTYGRQYSTFGQGTRLTVV.

This clone was recorded only once. The J gene is TRBJ1-1, the V gene TRBV29-1; D may be TRBD1 (6 bases). This CDR3 comprises 14 residues. Germline V CDR1 and CDR2: SQVTM, ANQGSEA. V was shortened by 5 bases and J by 5 bases, with 18 bases between the two germline ends. The CDR3 sequence is CSVNTGRAWTEAFF. The CDR3 DNA reads as TGCAGCGTTAATACAGGGAGGGCATGGACTGAAGCTTTCTTT.

This clone showed up just a few times. The chain uses TRBV6-6 and TRBJ1-1, with D unresolved. V lost 5 bases, J lost 5 bases, and 12 bases lay in between. The CDR3 sequence is 13 residues long. The germline V gene encodes CDR1 MNHNY and CDR2 SVGAGI (reference sequence). The CDR3 here is CASSRVWETEAFF. CDR3 nucleotide sequence: TGTGCCAGCAGTCGCGTCTGGGAGACTGAAGCTTTCTTT.

This chain connects TRBV4-3 to TRBJ1-6; D ambiguous. CDR1 and CDR2 (germline): LGHNA, YSLEER. The CDR3 consists of 14 residues. V lost 4 bases and J 6 bases, leaving 10 bases between the germline ends. CDR3 residues: CASSPGILNSPLHF. The CDR3 nucleotides are TGCGCCAGCAGCCCCGGGATCCTTAATTCACCCCTCCACTTT.

This clone turned up a few times. V and J are TRBV19 and TRBJ1-2; TRBD1 matches 9 bases. The V gene's germline CDR1 is LNHDA and CDR2 SQIVND (reference sequence). CDR3 length: 15 residues. With 7 bases clipped from V and 4 bases from J, the junction kept 10 bases outside the gene matches. The DNA of the CDR3 is TGTGCCAGTACCTTCCGGGACAGGGAGGGCTATGGCTACACCTTC. It yields the protein CASTFRDREGYGYTF.

The chain carries TRBV5-1 and TRBJ2-7, with 11 bases identical to TRBD2. In germline, CDR1 is SGHRS, CDR2 YFSETQ. V lost 3 bases to trimming and J lost 1 base; unmatched junction nucleotides: 3. CDR3 length equals 15 residues. The CDR3 protein is CASSWTSGWSYEQYF. The CDR3 DNA reads TGCGCCAGCAGCTGGACTAGCGGGTGGTCCTACGAGCAGTACTTC.

CDR3 nucleotide sequence: TGTGCCTGGAGTGGGACAGGTGTAAAACCCCTCCACTTT. It yields the protein CAWSGTGVKPLHF. The chain employs TRBV30 and TRBJ1-6; 7 bases agree with TRBD1. Germline V gene data show CDR1 as GTSNPN and CDR2 as SVGIG (reference sequence). The CDR3 is 13 residues long. With 1 base clipped from V and 12 bases from J, the junction kept 6 bases outside the gene matches. The full variable domain, completed using reference TRBV30 and TRBJ1-6, is SQTIHQWPATLVQPVGSPLSLECTVEGTSNPNLYWYRQAAGRGLQLLFYSVGIGQISSEVPQNLSASRPQDRQFILSSKKLLLSDSGFYLCAWSGTGVKPLHFGNGTRLTVT.

This chain uses TRBV18 with TRBJ1-1; no definite D call. CDR3 length: 15 amino acids. In germline, CDR1 is KGHSH, CDR2 LQKENI. Trimming removed 6 bases at V and 1 base at J, with 15 bases between. CDR3 sequence: CASSLGGLKNTEAFF. In DNA, the CDR3 is TGTGCCAGCTCGCTCGGAGGACTCAAGAACACTGAAGCTTTCTTT.